This TCR beta chain was captured in a study of Ad26.COV2.S vaccination and SARS-CoV-2 variants. Generated by immunoSEQ multiplex PCR, the TCRdb table keeps only in-frame clones and is missing some. The table includes about 94,000 clones, approximately 86% detected once. As to this clone: The antigen is unknown.

The CDR3 length is 14 residues. Trimming left V 5 bases short and J 5 bases short, with 15 bases between. CDR1 is MDHEN, CDR2 SYDVKM, per germline. Study conclusions and caveats: Placebo recipients had lower spike-specific TCR breadth than vaccine recipients. The analyses of TCR breadth and depth may have understated the size of total T cell responses. Non-spike TCR breadth did not differ much between vaccine and placebo recipients.

The sample here was peripheral blood, taken after recovery from COVID-19. This chain uses TRBV28 with TRBJ2-5, with D tentatively TRBD2 (7 bases). This TCR was recovered from a human donor who had recovered from COVID-19. The CDR3 sequence: CASSLIRGGETQYF. CDR3 nucleotides: TGTGCCAGCAGTCTGATCAGGGGAGGGGAGACCCAGTACTTC.